The present T cell receptor beta chain was sequenced within a study of blood T cell repertoires in COVID-19. Study-level background: Specimens from acute and convalescent COVID-19 originated in the United States, Italy and Spain. From T cells, B-cell-depleted T cells, or PBMCs came the material, which was cDNA or gDNA.

Using immunoSEQ multiplex PCR, the repertoire was profiled, and TCRdb retains in-frame clones only, with some absent. Of about 21,000 clones in the sample, under 90% are singletons; the top ten hold about 6.7%. The J segment lost 5 bases and the V segment lost 1 base, leaving 8 bases of the junction unmatched. The germline CDR1 and CDR2 sequences are MGHRA and YSYEKL. CDR3 length: 16 amino acids. The chain joins TRBV4-1 to TRBJ2-7; TRBD1 agrees at 10 bases. Sequenced: peripheral blood. The receptor was isolated from a human donor in a cohort sampled during active COVID-19. CDR3 nucleotides: TGCGCCAGCAGCCAAGCCCTGGACAGGGGGGTCCACGAGCAGTACTTC. Protein sequence: CASSQALDRGVHEQYF.